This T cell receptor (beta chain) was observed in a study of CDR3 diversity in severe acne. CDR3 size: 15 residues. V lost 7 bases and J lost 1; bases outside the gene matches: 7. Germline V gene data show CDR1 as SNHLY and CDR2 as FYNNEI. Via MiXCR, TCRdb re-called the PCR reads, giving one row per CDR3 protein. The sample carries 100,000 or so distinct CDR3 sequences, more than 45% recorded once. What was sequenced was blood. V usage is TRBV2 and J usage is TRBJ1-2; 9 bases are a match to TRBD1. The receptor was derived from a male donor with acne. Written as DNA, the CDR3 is TGTGCCAGCATAAAGGGGACAGGGAATAACTATGGCTACACCTTC. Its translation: CASIKGTGNNYGYTF.